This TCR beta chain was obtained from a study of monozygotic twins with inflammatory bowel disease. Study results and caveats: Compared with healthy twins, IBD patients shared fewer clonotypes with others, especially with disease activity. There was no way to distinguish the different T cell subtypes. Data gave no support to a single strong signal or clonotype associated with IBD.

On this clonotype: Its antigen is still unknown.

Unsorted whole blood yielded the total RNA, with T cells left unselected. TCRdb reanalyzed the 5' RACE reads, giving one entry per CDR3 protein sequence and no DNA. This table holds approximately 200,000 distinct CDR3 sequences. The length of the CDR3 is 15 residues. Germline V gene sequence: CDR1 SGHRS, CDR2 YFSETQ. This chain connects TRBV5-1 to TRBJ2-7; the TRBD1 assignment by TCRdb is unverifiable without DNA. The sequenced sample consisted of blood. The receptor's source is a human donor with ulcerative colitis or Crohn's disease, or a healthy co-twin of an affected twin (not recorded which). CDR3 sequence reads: CASSLAPGQNYEQYF.